This T cell receptor beta chain was sequenced in a study of blood T cell repertoires in COVID-19. Across the study: Sites in the United States, Italy and Spain provided acute and convalescent COVID-19 samples.

Germline V CDR1 and CDR2: KGHSH, LQKENI. CDR3 length: 12 amino acids. Trimming took 4 bases from V and 3 from J, leaving 6 bases between them. Patients of the Seattle cohort, enrolled during active infection, were followed longitudinally. Authors' processing steps: Amplification from reference gene primers served as the basis for estimated nucleated cell counts. The data were produced by immunoSEQ multiplex PCR, yet TCRdb's version contains in-frame clones alone and is incomplete. V and J calls and clone size are copied from that table; D and trimming were computed from the DNA. The sample consists of more than 200,000 clones, more than 70% of them appearing once.

This chain connects TRBV18 to TRBJ1-1; D is undetermined. Sequencing used peripheral blood. The receptor comes from a woman in her twenties or thirties with COVID-19, enrolled during active disease. The chain's CDR3 is CASSLRDTEAFF. In DNA, the CDR3 is TGTGCCAGCTCACTGAGGGACACTGAAGCTTTCTTT.